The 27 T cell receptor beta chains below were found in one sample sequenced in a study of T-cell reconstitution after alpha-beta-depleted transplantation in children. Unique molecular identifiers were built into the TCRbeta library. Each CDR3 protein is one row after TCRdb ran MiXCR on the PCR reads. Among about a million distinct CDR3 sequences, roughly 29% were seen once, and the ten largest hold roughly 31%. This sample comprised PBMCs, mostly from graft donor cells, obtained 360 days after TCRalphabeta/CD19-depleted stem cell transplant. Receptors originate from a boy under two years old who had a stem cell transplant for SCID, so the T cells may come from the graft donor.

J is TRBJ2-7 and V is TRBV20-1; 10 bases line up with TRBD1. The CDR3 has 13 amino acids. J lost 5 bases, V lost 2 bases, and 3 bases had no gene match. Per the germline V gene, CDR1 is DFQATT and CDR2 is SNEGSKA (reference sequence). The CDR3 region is CSARPGTGDEQYF. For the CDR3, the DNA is TGCAGTGCTAGACCCGGGACAGGGGACGAGCAGTACTTC.

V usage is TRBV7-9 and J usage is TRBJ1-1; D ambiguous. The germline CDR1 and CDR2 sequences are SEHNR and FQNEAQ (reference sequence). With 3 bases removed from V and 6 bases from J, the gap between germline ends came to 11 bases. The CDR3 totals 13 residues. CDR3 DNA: TGTGCCAGCAGCTTGGCCCGACCATCTGAAGCTTTCTTT. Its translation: CASSLARPSEAFF.

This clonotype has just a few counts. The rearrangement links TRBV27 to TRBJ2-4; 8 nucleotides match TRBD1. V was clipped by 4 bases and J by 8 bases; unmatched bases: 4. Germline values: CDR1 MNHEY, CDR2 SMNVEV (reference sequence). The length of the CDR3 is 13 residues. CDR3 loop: CASSSDREYIQYF. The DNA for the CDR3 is TGTGCCAGCAGTTCGGACAGGGAGTACATTCAGTACTTC.

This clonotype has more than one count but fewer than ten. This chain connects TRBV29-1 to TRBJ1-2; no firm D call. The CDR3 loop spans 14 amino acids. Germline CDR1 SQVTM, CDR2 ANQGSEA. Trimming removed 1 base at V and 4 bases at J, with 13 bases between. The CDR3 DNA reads TGCAGCGTTGAAGCGGTGACGGACTCCTATGGCTACACCTTC. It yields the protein CSVEAVTDSYGYTF.

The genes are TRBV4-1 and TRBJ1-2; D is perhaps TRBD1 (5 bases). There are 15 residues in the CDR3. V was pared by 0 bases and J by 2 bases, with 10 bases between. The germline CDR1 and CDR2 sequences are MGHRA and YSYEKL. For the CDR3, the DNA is TGCGCCAGCAGCCAAGATGGGTGGGGCAACTATGGCTACACCTTC. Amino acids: CASSQDGWGNYGYTF.

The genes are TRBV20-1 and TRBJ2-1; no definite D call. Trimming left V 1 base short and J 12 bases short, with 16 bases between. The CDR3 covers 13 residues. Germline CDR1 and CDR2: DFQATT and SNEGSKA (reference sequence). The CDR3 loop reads CSARVPNPDGQFF. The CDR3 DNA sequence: TGCAGTGCTAGAGTTCCCAATCCCGATGGGCAGTTCTTC.

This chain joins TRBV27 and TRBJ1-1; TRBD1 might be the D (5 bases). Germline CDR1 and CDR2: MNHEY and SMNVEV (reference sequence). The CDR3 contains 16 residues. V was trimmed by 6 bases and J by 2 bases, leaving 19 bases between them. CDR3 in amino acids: CASRPLGKGRNTEAFF. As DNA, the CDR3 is TGTGCCAGCAGGCCCCTCGGGAAGGGACGAAACACTGAAGCTTTCTTT.

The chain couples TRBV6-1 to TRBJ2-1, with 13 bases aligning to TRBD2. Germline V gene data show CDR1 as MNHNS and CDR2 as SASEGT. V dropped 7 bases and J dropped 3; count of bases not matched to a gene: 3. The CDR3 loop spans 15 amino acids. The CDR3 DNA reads TGTGCCAGCATCAGACTAGCGGGGGGCTACAATGAGCAGTTCTTC. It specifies CASIRLAGGYNEQFF.

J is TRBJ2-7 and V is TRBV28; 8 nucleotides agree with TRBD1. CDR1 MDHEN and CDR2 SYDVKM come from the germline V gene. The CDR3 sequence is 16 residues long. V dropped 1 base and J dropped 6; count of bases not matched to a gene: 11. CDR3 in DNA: TGTGCCAGCAGTTTATTGGGAGGACAGGGAAGCTCCGAGCAGTACTTC. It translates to CASSLLGGQGSSEQYF.

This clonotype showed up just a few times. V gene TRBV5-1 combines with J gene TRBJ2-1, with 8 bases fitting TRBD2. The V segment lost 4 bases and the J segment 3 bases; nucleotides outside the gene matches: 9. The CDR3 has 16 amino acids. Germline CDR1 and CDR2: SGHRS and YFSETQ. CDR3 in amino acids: CASSPERGWVYNEQFF. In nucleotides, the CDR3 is TGCGCCAGCAGCCCTGAGCGGGGGTGGGTCTACAATGAGCAGTTCTTC.

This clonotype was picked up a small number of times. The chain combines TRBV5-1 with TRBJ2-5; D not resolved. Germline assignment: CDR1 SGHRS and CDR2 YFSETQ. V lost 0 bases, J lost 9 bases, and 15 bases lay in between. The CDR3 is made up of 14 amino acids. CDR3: CASSLDILGAAQYF. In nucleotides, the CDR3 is TGCGCCAGCAGCTTGGACATTTTGGGCGCGGCCCAGTACTTC. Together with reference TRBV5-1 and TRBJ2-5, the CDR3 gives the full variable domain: KAGVTQTPRYLIKTRGQQVTLSCSPISGHRSVSWYQQTPGQGLQFLFEYFSETQRNKGNFPGRFSGRQFSNSRSEMNVSTLELGDSALYLCASSLDILGAAQYFGPGTRLLVL.

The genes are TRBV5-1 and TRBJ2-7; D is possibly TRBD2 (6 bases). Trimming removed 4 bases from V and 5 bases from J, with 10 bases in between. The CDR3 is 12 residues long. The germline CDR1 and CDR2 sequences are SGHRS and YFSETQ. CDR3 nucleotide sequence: TGCGCCAGCAGCGGGGGACTTGACGAGCAGTACTTC. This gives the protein CASSGGLDEQYF. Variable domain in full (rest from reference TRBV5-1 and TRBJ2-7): KAGVTQTPRYLIKTRGQQVTLSCSPISGHRSVSWYQQTPGQGLQFLFEYFSETQRNKGNFPGRFSGRQFSNSRSEMNVSTLELGDSALYLCASSGGLDEQYFGPGTRLTVT.

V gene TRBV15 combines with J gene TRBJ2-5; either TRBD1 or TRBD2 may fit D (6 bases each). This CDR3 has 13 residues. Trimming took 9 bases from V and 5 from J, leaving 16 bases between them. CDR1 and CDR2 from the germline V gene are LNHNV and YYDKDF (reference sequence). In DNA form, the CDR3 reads TGTGCCACTCGAGGGGGGTATCGGGAGACCCAGTACTTC. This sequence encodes CATRGGYRETQYF.

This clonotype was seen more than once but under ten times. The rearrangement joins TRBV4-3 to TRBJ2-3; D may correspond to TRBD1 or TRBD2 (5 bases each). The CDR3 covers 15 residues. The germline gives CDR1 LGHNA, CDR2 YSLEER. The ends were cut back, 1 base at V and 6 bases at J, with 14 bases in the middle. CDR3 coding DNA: TGCGCCAGCAGCCAAGTGGGGCCTAGCAGGGATACGCAGTATTTT. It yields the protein CASSQVGPSRDTQYF.

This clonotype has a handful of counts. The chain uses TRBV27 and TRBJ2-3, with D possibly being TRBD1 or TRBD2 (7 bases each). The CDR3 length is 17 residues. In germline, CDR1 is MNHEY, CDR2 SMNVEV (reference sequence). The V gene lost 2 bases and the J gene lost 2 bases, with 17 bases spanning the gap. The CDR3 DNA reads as TGTGCCAGCAGTTTACTCCGGCCAGGGGGGGTCACAGATACGCAGTATTTT. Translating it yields CASSLLRPGGVTDTQYF.

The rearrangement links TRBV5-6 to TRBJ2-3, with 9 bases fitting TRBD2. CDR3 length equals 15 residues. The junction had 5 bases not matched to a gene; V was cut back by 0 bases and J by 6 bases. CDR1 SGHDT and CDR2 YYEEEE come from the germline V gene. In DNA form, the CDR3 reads TGTGCCAGCAGCTTGGAACTAGCGGGTTGGGATACGCAGTATTTT. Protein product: CASSLELAGWDTQYF.

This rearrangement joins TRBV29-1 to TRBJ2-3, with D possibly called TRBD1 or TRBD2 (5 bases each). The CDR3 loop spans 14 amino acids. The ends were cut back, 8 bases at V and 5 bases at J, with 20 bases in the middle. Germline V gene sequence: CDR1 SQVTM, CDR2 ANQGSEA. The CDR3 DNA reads TGCAGCCTCCGGGACCCACAACCCCAAGATACGCAGTATTTT. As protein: CSLRDPQPQDTQYF.

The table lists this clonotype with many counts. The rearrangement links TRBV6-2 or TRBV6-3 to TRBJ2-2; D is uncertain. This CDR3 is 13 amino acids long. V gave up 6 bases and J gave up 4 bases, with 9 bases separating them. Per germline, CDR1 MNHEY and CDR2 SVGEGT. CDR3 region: CASRGTVTGELFF. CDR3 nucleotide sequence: TGTGCCAGCAGGGGTACAGTCACCGGGGAGCTGTTTTTT.

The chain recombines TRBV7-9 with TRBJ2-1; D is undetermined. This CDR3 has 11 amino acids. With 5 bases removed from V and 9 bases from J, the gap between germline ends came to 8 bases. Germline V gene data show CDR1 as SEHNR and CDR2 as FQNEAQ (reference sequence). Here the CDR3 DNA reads TGTGCCAGCAGCCTCACTCGTGAGCAGTTCTTC. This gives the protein CASSLTREQFF.

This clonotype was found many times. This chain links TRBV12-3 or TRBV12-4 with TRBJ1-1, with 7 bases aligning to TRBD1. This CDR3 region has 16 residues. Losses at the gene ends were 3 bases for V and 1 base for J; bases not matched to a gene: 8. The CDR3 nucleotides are TGTGCCAGCAGTTTCAGGGCAGGGGGACGGAACACTGAAGCTTTCTTT. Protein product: CASSFRAGGRNTEAFF.

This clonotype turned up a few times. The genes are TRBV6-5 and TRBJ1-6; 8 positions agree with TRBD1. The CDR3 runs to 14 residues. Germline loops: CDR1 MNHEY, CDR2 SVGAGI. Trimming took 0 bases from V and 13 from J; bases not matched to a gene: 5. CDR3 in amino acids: CASSYSWTGLPLHF. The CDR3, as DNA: TGTGCCAGCAGTTACTCCTGGACAGGGCTGCCCCTCCACTTT.

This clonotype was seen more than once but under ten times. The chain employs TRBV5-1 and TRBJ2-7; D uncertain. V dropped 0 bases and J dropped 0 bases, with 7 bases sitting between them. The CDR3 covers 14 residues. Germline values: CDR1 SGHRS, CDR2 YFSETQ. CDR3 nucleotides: TGCGCCAGCAGCTTGGAACATCACTCCTACGAGCAGTACTTC. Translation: CASSLEHHSYEQYF.

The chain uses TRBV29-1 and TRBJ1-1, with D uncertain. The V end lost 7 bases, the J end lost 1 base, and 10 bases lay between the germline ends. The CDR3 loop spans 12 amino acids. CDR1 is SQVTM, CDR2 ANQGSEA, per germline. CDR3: CSATTQNTEAFF. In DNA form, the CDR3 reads TGCAGCGCCACGACCCAGAACACTGAAGCTTTCTTT.

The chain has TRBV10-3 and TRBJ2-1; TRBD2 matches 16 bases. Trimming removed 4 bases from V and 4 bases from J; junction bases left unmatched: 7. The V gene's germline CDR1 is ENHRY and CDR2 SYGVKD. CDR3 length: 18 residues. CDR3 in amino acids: CAISAGTSGGAWYNEQFF. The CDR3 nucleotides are TGTGCCATCAGTGCTGGGACTAGCGGGGGGGCGTGGTACAATGAGCAGTTCTTC.

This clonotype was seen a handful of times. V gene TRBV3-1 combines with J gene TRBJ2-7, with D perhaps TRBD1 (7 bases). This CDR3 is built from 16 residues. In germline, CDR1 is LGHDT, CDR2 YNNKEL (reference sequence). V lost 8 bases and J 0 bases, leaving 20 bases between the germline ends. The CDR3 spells CASGRQGGDPSYEQYF. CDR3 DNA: TGTGCCAGCGGAAGACAGGGAGGAGACCCCTCCTACGAGCAGTACTTC.

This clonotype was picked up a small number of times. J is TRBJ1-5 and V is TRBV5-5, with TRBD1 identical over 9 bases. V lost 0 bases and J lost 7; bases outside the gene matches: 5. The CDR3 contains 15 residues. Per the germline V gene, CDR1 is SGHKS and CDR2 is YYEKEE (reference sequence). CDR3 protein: CASSLGGTGSQPQHF. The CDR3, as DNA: TGTGCCAGCAGCTTGGGCGGGACAGGGTCGCAGCCCCAGCATTTT.

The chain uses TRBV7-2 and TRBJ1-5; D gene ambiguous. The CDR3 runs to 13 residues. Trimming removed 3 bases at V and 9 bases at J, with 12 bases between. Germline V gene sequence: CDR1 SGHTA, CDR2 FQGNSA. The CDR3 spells CASSFTPLGPQHF. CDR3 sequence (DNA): TGTGCCAGCAGCTTCACACCGTTGGGGCCCCAGCATTTT.